This T cell receptor beta chain comes out of a study of blood T cell repertoires in COVID-19. Study information: The origin of the acute and convalescent COVID-19 samples was the United States, Italy and Spain. Nucleic acid was either cDNA or gDNA, and it came from T cells, B-cell-depleted T cells, or PBMCs.

Trimming shortened V by 5 bases and J by 0 bases, and 22 bases separated the two germline ends. Germline V gene sequence: CDR1 LNHDA, CDR2 SQIVND (reference sequence). This CDR3 spans 19 amino acids. Original methodology: Counts of nucleated cells, estimated from reference gene primer amplification, were obtained. Sequencing was performed with immunoSEQ multiplex PCR; in TCRdb, only in-frame clones are kept and a portion is missing. For V, J and clone size, that table is used; D and trimming come from the DNA. The sample has over 150,000 clones, under 90% seen once. V gene TRBV19 combines with J gene TRBJ2-2; a possible D gene is TRBD2 (6 bases). Sequencing was carried out using peripheral blood. The TCR sequence derives from a woman of 80 years or more with active or convalescent COVID-19. CDR3: CASSRGWAGRATNTGELFF. CDR3 bases: TGTGCCAGTAGTCGGGGGTGGGCGGGCAGAGCTACGAACACCGGGGAGCTGTTTTTT.